This TCR beta chain was captured in a study of cytomegalovirus exposure and HLA in healthy donors. V gave up 5 bases and J gave up 2 bases, with 13 bases separating them. The germline gives CDR1 LGHNT, CDR2 FRNRAP. This CDR3 contains 14 residues. Each donor was healthy, and each was a bone marrow donor. The PCR ran on 60 Vbeta and 13 Jbeta primers. Measured with immunoSEQ multiplex PCR; TCRdb has only the in-frame clones, and not every one. The table has around 170,000 clones, roughly 80% seen once. This rearrangement joins TRBV12-5 to TRBJ2-7, with D unclear. This clonotype originated in a man aged 45-65 years in good health and CMV-seronegative. The sequenced sample was PBMCs. The CDR3 DNA sequence: TGTGCTAGTGGTATGCTGGTCAGTGCCTACGAGCAGTACTTC. Amino acids: CASGMLVSAYEQYF.